The source of this T cell receptor beta chain is a study of vaccination effects on CD4 cells after COVID-19. Study at large: After the second dose, samples were taken at median day 72.

CD4+ T cell isolation took place after 10 days of culture. Everyone in the study got two shots of either the BNT162b2 or mRNA-1273 vaccine. The CDR3 is 15 residues long. Per the germline V gene, CDR1 is KGHDR and CDR2 is SFDVKD. J lost 0 bases, V lost 10 bases, and 8 bases had no gene match. Assay used: immunoSEQ multiplex PCR; TCRdb lists only in-frame clones, some missing. The sample has nearly 45,000 clones, around 70% seen once. In the case of this clone: The antigen remains undetermined.

This rearrangement joins TRBV24-1 to TRBJ2-3, with 8 nucleotides matching TRBD2. This material consisted of CD4+ T cells from PBMCs cultured without peptide, taken after COVID-19 vaccination. This TCR derives from a human donor who received a COVID-19 vaccine. The CDR3 sequence is CATDSGATSTDTQYF. CDR3 nucleotide sequence: TGTGCCACTGATAGCGGGGCTACTAGCACAGATACGCAGTATTTT.